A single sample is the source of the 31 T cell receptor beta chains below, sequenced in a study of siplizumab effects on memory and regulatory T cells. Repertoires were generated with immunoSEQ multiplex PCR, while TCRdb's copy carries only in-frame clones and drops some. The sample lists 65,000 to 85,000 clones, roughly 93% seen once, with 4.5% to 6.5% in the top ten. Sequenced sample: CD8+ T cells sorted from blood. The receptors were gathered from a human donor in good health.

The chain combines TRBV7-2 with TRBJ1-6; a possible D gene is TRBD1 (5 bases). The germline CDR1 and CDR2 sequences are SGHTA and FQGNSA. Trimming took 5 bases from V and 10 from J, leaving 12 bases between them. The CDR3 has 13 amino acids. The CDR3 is CASSDGGYSPLHF. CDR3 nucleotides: TGTGCCAGCAGCGATGGGGGTTACTCACCCCTCCACTTT.

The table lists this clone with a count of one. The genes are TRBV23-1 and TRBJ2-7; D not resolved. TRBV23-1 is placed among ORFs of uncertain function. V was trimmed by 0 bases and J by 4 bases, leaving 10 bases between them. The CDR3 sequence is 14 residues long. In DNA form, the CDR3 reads TGCGCCAGCAGTCAATCATTTCCATCATACGAGCAGTACTTC. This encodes CASSQSFPSYEQYF.

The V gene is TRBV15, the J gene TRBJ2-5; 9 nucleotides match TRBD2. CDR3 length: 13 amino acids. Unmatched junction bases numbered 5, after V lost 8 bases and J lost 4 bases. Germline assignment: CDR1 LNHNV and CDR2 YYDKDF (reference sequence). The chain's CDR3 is CATEAGGLETQYF. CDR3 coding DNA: TGTGCCACCGAAGCGGGGGGATTAGAGACCCAGTACTTC.

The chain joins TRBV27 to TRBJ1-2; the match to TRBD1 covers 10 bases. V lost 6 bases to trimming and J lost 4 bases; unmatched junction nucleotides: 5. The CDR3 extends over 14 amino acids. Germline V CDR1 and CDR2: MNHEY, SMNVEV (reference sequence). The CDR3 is CASRPTGGLYGYTF. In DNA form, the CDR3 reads TGTGCCAGCAGGCCGACAGGGGGCCTCTATGGCTACACCTTC.

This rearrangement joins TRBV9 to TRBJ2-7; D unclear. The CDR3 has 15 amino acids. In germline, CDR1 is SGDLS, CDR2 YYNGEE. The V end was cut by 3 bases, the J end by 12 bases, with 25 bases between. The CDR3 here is CASSGKSPSSEKLYF. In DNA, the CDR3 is TGTGCCAGCAGCGGAAAGTCCCCATCCTCGGAGAAACTGTACTTC.

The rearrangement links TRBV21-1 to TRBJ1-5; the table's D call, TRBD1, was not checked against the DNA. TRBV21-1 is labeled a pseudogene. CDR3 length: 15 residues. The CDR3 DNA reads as TGTGCCAGCGGGAAGGGACAGGGGGATATAAGGCCCCAGCATTTT. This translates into CASGKGQGDIRPQHF.

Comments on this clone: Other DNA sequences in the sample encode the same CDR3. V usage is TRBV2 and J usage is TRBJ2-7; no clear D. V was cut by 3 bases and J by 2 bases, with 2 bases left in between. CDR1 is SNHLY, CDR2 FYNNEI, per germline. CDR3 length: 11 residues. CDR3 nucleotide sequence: TGTGCCAGCAGTGATGCCTACGAGCAGTACTTC. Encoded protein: CASSDAYEQYF.

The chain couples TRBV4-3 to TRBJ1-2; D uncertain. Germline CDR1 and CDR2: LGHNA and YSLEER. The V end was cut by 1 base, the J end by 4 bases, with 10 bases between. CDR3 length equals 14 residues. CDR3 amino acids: CASSQGRLGYGYTF. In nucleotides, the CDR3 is TGCGCCAGCAGCCAAGGGAGGCTCGGCTATGGCTACACCTTC.

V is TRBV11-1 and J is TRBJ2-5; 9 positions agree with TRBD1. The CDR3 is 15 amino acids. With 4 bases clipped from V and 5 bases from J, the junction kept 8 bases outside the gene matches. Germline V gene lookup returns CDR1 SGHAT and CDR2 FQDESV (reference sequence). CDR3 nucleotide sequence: TGTGCCAGCAGCTCCCCGGACAGGGGCATGGAGACCCAGTACTTC. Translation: CASSSPDRGMETQYF.

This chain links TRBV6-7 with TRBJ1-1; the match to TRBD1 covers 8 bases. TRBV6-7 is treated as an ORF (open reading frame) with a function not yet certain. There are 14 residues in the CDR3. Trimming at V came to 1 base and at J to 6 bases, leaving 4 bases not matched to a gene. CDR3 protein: CASSYWDRPAEAFF. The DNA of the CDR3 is TGTGCCAGCAGTTACTGGGACAGGCCCGCTGAAGCTTTCTTT.

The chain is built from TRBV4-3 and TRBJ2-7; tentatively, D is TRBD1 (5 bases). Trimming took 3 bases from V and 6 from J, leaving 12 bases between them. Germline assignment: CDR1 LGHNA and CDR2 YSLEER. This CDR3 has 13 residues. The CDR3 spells CASSQSRVGEQYF. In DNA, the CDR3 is TGCGCCAGCAGCCAGTCCAGGGTAGGCGAGCAGTACTTC.

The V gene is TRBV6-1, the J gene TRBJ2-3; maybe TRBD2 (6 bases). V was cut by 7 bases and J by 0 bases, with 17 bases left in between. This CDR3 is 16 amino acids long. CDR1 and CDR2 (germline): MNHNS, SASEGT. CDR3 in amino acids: CASTVAESFSTDTQYF. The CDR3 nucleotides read TGTGCCAGCACTGTAGCGGAGAGCTTTAGCACAGATACGCAGTATTTT.

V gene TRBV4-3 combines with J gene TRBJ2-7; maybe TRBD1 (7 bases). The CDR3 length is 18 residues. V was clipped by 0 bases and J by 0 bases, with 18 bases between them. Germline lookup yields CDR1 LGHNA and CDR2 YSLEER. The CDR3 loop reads CASSQDAGLGGTSYEQYF. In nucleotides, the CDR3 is TGCGCCAGCAGCCAAGATGCGGGGCTAGGGGGCACCTCCTACGAGCAGTACTTC.

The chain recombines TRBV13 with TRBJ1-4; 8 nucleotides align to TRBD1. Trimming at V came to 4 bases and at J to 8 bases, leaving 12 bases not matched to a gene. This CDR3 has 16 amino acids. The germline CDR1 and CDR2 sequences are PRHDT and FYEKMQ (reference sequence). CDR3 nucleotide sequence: TGTGCCAGCAGCTCAGAACGGACAGGGAAAAAAGAAAAACTGTTTTTT. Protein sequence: CASSSERTGKKEKLFF.

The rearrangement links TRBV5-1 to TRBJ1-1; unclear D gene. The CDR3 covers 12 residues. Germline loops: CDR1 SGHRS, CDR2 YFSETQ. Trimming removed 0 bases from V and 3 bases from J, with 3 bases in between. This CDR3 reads CASSLEHTEAFF. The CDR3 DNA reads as TGCGCCAGCAGCTTGGAGCACACTGAAGCTTTCTTT.

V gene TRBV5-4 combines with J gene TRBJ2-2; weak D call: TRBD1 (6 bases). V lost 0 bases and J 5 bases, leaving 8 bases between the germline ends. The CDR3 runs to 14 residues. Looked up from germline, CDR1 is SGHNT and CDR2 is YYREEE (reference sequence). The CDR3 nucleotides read TGTGCCAGCAGCTTGGAGGGGGAAACCGGGGAGCTGTTTTTT. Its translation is CASSLEGETGELFF.

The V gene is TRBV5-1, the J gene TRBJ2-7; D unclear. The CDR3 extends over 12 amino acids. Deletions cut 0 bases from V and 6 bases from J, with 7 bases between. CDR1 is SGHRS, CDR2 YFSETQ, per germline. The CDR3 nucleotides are TGCGCCAGCAGCTTGGACGGTACCGAGCAGTACTTC. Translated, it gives CASSLDGTEQYF. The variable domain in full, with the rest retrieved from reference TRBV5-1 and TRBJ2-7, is KAGVTQTPRYLIKTRGQQVTLSCSPISGHRSVSWYQQTPGQGLQFLFEYFSETQRNKGNFPGRFSGRQFSNSRSEMNVSTLELGDSALYLCASSLDGTEQYFGPGTRLTVT.

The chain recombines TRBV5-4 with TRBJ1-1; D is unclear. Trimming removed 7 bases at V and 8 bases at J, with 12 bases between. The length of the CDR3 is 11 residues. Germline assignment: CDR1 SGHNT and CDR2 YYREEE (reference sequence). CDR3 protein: CASSIGGEAFF. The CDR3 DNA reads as TGTGCCAGCTCCATTGGAGGGGAAGCTTTCTTT.

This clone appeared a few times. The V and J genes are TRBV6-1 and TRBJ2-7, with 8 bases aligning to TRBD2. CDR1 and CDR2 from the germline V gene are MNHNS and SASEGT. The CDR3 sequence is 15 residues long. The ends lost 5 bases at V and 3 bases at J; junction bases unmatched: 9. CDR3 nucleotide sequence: TGTGCCAGCAGTCCCTCGGGGGGGAGTAACTACGAGCAGTACTTC. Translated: CASSPSGGSNYEQYF.

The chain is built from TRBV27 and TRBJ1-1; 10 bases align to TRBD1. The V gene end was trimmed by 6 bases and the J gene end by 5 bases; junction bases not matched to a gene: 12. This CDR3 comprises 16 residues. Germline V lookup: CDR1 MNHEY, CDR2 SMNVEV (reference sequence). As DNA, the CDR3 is TGTGCCAGCAGCCCTGGACAGGGGGGTACTAGGACTGAAGCTTTCTTT. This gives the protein CASSPGQGGTRTEAFF.

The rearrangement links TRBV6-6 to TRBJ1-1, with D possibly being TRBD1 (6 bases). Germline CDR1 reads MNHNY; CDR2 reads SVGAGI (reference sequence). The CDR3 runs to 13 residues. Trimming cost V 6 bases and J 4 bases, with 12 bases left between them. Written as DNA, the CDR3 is TGTGCCAGCAGCCTAGAAGGGGGCACTGAAGCTTTCTTT. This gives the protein CASSLEGGTEAFF.

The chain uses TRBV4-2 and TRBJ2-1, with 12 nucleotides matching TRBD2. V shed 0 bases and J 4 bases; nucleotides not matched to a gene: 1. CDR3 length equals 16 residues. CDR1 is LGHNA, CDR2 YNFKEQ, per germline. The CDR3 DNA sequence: TGTGCCAGCAGCCAAGATCTAGCGGGGGGGTACAATGAGCAGTTCTTC. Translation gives CASSQDLAGGYNEQFF.

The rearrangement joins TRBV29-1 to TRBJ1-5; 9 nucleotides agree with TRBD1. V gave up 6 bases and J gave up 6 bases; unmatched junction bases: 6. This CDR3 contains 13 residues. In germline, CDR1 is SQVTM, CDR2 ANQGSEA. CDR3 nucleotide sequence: TGCAGCGTGGACACAGGGGGCGGTCAGCCCCAGCATTTT. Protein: CSVDTGGGQPQHF.

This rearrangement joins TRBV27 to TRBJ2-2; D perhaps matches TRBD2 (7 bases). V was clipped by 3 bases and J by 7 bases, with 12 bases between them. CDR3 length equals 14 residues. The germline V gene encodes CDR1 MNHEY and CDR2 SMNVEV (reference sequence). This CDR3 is CASSLGGLVGELFF. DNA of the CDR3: TGTGCCAGCAGTTTGGGGGGGCTCGTCGGGGAGCTGTTTTTT.

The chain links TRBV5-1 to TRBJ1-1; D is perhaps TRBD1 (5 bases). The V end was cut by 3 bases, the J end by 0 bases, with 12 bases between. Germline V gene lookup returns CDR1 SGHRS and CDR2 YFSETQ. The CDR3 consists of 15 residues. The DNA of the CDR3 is TGCGCCAGCAGCTCAAGCGAGGGGATGAACACTGAAGCTTTCTTT. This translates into CASSSSEGMNTEAFF.

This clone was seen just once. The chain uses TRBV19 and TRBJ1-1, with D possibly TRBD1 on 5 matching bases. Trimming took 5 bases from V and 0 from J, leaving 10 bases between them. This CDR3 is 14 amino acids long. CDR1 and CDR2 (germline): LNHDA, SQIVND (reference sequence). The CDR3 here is CASSARALNTEAFF. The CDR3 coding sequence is TGTGCCAGTAGTGCCAGGGCCTTGAACACTGAAGCTTTCTTT.

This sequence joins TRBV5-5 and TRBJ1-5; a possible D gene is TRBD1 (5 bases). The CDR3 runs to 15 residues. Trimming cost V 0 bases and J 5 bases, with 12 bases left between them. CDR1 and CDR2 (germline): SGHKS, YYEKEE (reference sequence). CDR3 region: CASSLAGPHDQPQHF. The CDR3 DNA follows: TGTGCCAGCAGCTTGGCGGGACCGCATGATCAGCCCCAGCATTTT. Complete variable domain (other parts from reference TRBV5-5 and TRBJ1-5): DAGVTQSPTHLIKTRGQQVTLRCSPISGHKSVSWYQQVLGQGPQFIFQYYEKEERGRGNFPDRFSARQFPNYSSELNVNALLLGDSALYLCASSLAGPHDQPQHFGDGTRLSIL.

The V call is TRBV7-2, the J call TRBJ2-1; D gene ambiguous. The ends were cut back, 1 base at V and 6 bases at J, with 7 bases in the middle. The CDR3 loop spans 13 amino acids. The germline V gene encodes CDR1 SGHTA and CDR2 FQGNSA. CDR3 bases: TGTGCCAGCAGCTTAGAGTCTAGCAATGAGCAGTTCTTC. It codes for CASSLESSNEQFF.

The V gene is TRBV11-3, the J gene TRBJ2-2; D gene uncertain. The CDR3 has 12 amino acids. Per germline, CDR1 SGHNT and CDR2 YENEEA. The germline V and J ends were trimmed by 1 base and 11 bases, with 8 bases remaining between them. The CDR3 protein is CASSLGSSELFF. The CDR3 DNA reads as TGTGCCAGCAGCTTAGGGAGTAGCGAGCTGTTTTTT.

The CDR3 DNA reads as TGTGCCAGCGCGGCCCCGTCAGGGGGCACAGATACGCAGTATTTT. As protein: CASAAPSGGTDTQYF. The chain joins TRBV25-1 to TRBJ2-3; D may be TRBD1 (6 bases). This CDR3 spans 15 amino acids. Between the trimmed V and J ends, which lost 8 bases and 1 base, there was a span of 16 bases. The germline CDR1 and CDR2 sequences are MGHDK and SYGVNS.

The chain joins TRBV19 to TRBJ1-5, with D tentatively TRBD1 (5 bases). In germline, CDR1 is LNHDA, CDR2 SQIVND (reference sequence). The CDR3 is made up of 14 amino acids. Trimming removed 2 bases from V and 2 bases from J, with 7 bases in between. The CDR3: CASSIMGGNQPQHF. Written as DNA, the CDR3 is TGTGCCAGTAGTATAATGGGGGGCAATCAGCCCCAGCATTTT.